Reported below is one T cell receptor beta chain. This clonotype was detected ten times or more. The clone's antigen remains unknown. One base away there is no much larger clone; base qualities are not given. This sample is part of a study of T cells in Graves' hyperthyroidism and ophthalmopathy (dated by TCRdb to about 2019). As for the study more broadly: Peripheral blood was collected at initial diagnosis, before any treatment. Whether ophthalmopathy could be predicted prospectively was tested in an independent validation cohort made up of roughly 19 hyperthyroidism patients plus 17 patients who later progressed to ophthalmopathy. The paper describes TCR Vbeta CDR3 sequencing of 135 peripheral blood samples, made up of 40 to 45 ophthalmopathy patients, some 80 hyperthyroidism patients and roughly 17 progressor patients. In addition, the study compared T-cell repertoires in thyroid tissue and in blood from roughly 6 Graves' hyperthyroidism patients. The 100 discovery patients were randomly divided into training and test sets at a 7:3 ratio. Once sampling was done, hyperthyroidism patients were given methimazole at a starting dose of 30 mg daily, whereas ophthalmopathy patients were given high-dose intravenous methylprednisolone. A discovery cohort of around 98 patients, 43 with Graves' ophthalmopathy and more than 55 with stable Graves' hyperthyroidism, was used to find distinguishing TCR V-J signatures. Paper-wide results and their limitations: Most expanded thyroid clonotypes (frequency above 0.001) were also found in blood, which suggests that blood repertoires may mirror thyroid immune responses. Ophthalmopathy was separated from stable hyperthyroidism by a 13 V-J signature model, with 87.88% sensitivity and 81% to 82% specificity obtained in cross-validation and 80%/75% obtained in testing. Sample size was not statistically predetermined, and blinding of investigators to group allocation was not performed. In validation, progression to ophthalmopathy was predicted by the model with around 70% sensitivity and about 72% specificity, a median of about 6 months before onset.

TCR beta CDR3 regions were amplified from RNA transcripts. A first-round RT-PCR of the TCR CDR3 used the HTBI primer set with the Qiagen OneStep RT-PCR kit. The libraries were constructed in a second round of multiplex PCR and then size-selected and purified. Paired-end sequencing of the libraries was performed with 100 bp reads on an Illumina HiSeq2000. The paper's data handling went like this. Raw data were processed with SOAPnuke, discarding reads with adapters, uncalled bases, mean Phred below 15, or no exact constant-primer or identifier match. COPE v1.2.5 was used to merge high-quality paired reads, and clonotypes were defined as unique nucleotide sequences. Clonotypes were aligned to IMGT TRBV, TRBD and TRBJ reference segments using MiTCR v1.1. Analysis was restricted to V-J combinations with a frequency above 0.0001, which covered about 99% of repertoires. The TCS score was defined as the ratio of F50 (clonal expansion) to E x V (chaos), calculated using BLOSUM62-based TCRdist between CDR3 peptides within each V-J. Welch's t-statistics and random forest reduced around 510 V-J features to 13, which were used in a naive Bayes classifier (R e1071). TCRdb passed the public sequencing reads through fastp at Q25 and MiXCR, retaining productive beta sequences. Rows with one shared CDR3 protein collapse into an entry with the most common genes and DNA. In this record, the V and J calls reflect TCRdb's handling and not the investigators' own analysis. The sample data list more than 450,000 distinct CDR3 sequences, and about 14% of these were observed just once. The top ten clones comprise approximately 15% of the sample.

The germline V gene specifies MNHEY as CDR1 and SVGEGT as CDR2. From cysteine to phenylalanine, the CDR3 is 14 amino acids long. The only DNA kept is the CDR3, 42 bases in frame from the first base. V is pruned by 5 bases and J by 4 bases, leaving 7 bases of the junction without a gene match. Stable Graves' hyperthyroidism was defined as the absence of progression to ophthalmopathy over 18 months of follow-up. Hyperthyroidism patients were newly diagnosed, had a disease duration of under 2 months, and were aged 18 to 65 years. The study excluded patients with uncontrolled infections, other autoimmune diseases, pregnancy or lactation. Diagnoses were based on clinical symptoms, serum thyroxine and TRAb, thyroid ultrasound and orbital computed tomography. Ficoll-Paque density gradient centrifugation was used to isolate PBMCs from approximately 10 ml of fresh peripheral blood. Trizol reagent was used to extract total RNA, and RNA quality was then checked on an Agilent 2100 Bioanalyzer.

Sequencing used blood. The rearranged segments are TRBV6-2 or TRBV6-3 and TRBJ2-5; the central 7 bases match TRBD1. This TCR was recovered from a woman in her thirties or forties with Graves' hyperthyroidism. The CDR3 amino acid sequence is: CASSDTTGLETQYF. The DNA is TGTGCCAGCAGTGACACGACAGGGCTAGAGACCCAGTACTTC.